This T cell receptor beta chain was recovered during a study of CD8 T cells in Susac syndrome. Study background: The sequenced Susac syndrome patients included more than five who had clinically active disease and roughly eight who were in remission.

The authors reverse transcribed roughly 0.5 to 1 ug RNA with random hexamers. TCRdb re-analysed the immunoSEQ multiplex PCR reads in MiXCR, keeping a single row per CDR3 protein. Of approximately 120,000 distinct CDR3 sequences detected, around 94% appear once; the ten largest clones hold around 0.2%. The CDR3 consists of 18 residues. J gave up 2 bases and V 5 bases, and 10 bases lay outside the gene matches. The chain links TRBV12-3 or TRBV12-4 to TRBJ2-2; 11 nucleotides align to TRBD2. Source material: CD8+ T cells from PBMCs. The sequence was collected from a human donor with Susac syndrome. The CDR3 loop is CASSLPPGLADNTGELFF. Written as DNA, the CDR3 is TGTGCCAGCAGTCTACCCCCGGGACTAGCGGATAACACCGGGGAGCTGTTTTTT.